A single sample is the source of the 21 T cell receptor beta chains below, sequenced in a study of T cells after yellow fever vaccination. TCRdb used MiXCR to reprocess the 5' RACE reads, holding one entry per CDR3 protein. The data contain roughly 120,000 distinct CDR3 sequences, around 7.4% of them seen just once; the ten biggest clones take up 2% to 3%. The source was CD4+ T cells sorted from PBMCs, collected 9 to 10 days after the first yellow fever vaccination. The origin of the receptors is a man aged 18 to 30 who received the YFV17D yellow fever vaccine.

This clonotype occurred a few times. The V and J genes are TRBV7-9 and TRBJ2-5; no clear D. Germline loops: CDR1 SEHNR, CDR2 FQNEAQ (reference sequence). V was clipped by 7 bases and J by 5 bases, with 14 bases between them. This CDR3 has 13 residues. The CDR3 here is CASTDLWAETQYF. The CDR3 nucleotides read TGTGCCAGCACCGACCTTTGGGCGGAGACCCAGTACTTC.

Many counts were recorded for this clonotype. The chain recombines TRBV11-3 with TRBJ1-1; a possible D gene is TRBD1 (6 bases). There are 16 residues in the CDR3. CDR1 is SGHNT and CDR2 is YENEEA in the germline V gene. Trimming removed 5 bases from V and 4 bases from J, with 20 bases in between. CDR3 DNA sequence: TGTGCCAGCAGCGCCCAGAACAGGGTTTGGGGCACTGAAGCTTTCTTT. It specifies CASSAQNRVWGTEAFF.

This clonotype was seen ten or more times. The chain couples TRBV20-1 to TRBJ2-5, with 9 nucleotides matching TRBD1. This CDR3 spans 14 amino acids. CDR1 and CDR2 (germline): DFQATT, SNEGSKA (reference sequence). J gave up 5 bases and V 6 bases, and 10 bases lay outside the gene matches. CDR3 sequence (DNA): TGCAGTGCACCAAGCCCAGGGACAGGGGAGACCCAGTACTTC. It specifies CSAPSPGTGETQYF.

This clonotype has at least ten counts. V usage is TRBV12-3 or TRBV12-4 and J usage is TRBJ2-3; 11 bases match TRBD2. With V trimmed by 0 bases and J by 4 bases, 6 bases remained unmatched. The CDR3 runs to 17 residues. CDR3 bases: TGTGCCAGCAGTTTAGCGTTAGCGGGGGGGCCCTCAGATACGCAGTATTTT. It translates to CASSLALAGGPSDTQYF.

This clonotype was seen a few times. V gene TRBV3-1 combines with J gene TRBJ2-7, with D possibly being TRBD2 (6 bases). The CDR3 is 14 residues long. CDR1 is LGHDT and CDR2 is YNNKEL in the germline V gene (reference sequence). Trimming removed 4 bases from V and 1 base from J, with 11 bases in between. CDR3 loop: CASSLGLHSYEQYF. Written as DNA, the CDR3 is TGTGCCAGCAGCCTGGGACTCCATTCCTACGAGCAGTACTTC.

This clonotype was detected only a few times. This chain links TRBV5-1 with TRBJ1-1; D is perhaps TRBD1 (6 bases). Germline V gene data show CDR1 as SGHRS and CDR2 as YFSETQ. This CDR3 region has 15 residues. The V and J ends lost 2 bases and 5 bases respectively, with 16 bases between them. CDR3 in amino acids: CASSFGGGRETEAFF. CDR3 in DNA: TGCGCCAGCAGCTTCGGCGGGGGGCGTGAAACTGAAGCTTTCTTT.

This clonotype came up many times. The J gene is TRBJ2-3, the V gene TRBV6-2 or TRBV6-3; a weak D match, TRBD2 (5 bases). V lost 8 bases to trimming and J lost 1 base, with 10 bases between them. The germline gives CDR1 MNHEY, CDR2 SVGEGT. The CDR3 is 13 residues long. The CDR3 DNA reads TGTGCCAGCCTACTCGGGGGCACAGATACGCAGTATTTT. Its protein is CASLLGGTDTQYF.

This clonotype was detected only a few times. The V call is TRBV18, the J call TRBJ1-1; possible D gene TRBD1, 5 bases. The CDR3 has 15 amino acids. Trimming pared 1 base from V and 3 bases from J, leaving 12 bases between. The V gene's germline CDR1 is KGHSH and CDR2 LQKENI. CDR3: CASSPRRGADTEAFF. The CDR3 DNA is TGTGCCAGCTCACCACGTCGGGGCGCGGACACTGAAGCTTTCTTT.

This clonotype was detected ten times or more. This chain joins TRBV3-1 and TRBJ1-1, with D uncertain. Per the germline V gene, CDR1 is LGHDT and CDR2 is YNNKEL (reference sequence). The CDR3 is 13 residues long. V lost 5 bases and J 3 bases, leaving 10 bases between the germline ends. Written as DNA, the CDR3 is TGTGCCAGCAGCTCCGACGGTGACACTGAAGCTTTCTTT. This translates into CASSSDGDTEAFF.

To note about this clonotype: Possible read error: a much larger clone is one base away. This CDR3 reads CSARGTVNKPQHF. DNA of the CDR3: TGCAGTGCTAGGGGGACAGTTAATAAGCCCCAGCATTTT. This chain connects TRBV20-1 to TRBJ1-5; TRBD1 matches 7 bases. The CDR3 is 13 residues long. Losses at the gene ends were 3 bases for V and 8 bases for J; bases not matched to a gene: 7. The V gene's germline CDR1 is DFQATT and CDR2 SNEGSKA (reference sequence).

This clonotype occurred many times. J is TRBJ2-3 and V is TRBV20-1; D possibly matches TRBD1 or TRBD2 (6 bases each). This CDR3 contains 14 residues. Trimming stripped 2 bases from V and 3 bases from J, with 12 bases between. Per the germline V gene, CDR1 is DFQATT and CDR2 is SNEGSKA (reference sequence). In DNA, the CDR3 is TGCAGTGCTAGATGGGGGGCAGGTACAGATACGCAGTATTTT. Residues: CSARWGAGTDTQYF.

This clonotype was seen ten or more times. The chain employs TRBV5-1 and TRBJ2-5; D gene uncertain. Germline CDR1 and CDR2: SGHRS and YFSETQ. The CDR3 has 13 residues. Trimming shortened V by 4 bases and J by 3 bases, and 10 bases separated the two germline ends. The CDR3 nucleotides read TGCGCCAGCAGCCCGCTCACTAAAGAGACCCAGTACTTC. Translated, it gives CASSPLTKETQYF. The variable domain in full, completed from reference TRBV5-1 and TRBJ2-5, reads KAGVTQTPRYLIKTRGQQVTLSCSPISGHRSVSWYQQTPGQGLQFLFEYFSETQRNKGNFPGRFSGRQFSNSRSEMNVSTLELGDSALYLCASSPLTKETQYFGPGTRLLVL.

This clonotype was detected a few times. The chain carries TRBV7-2 and TRBJ2-2; tentative D call: TRBD1 (5 bases). Germline V lookup: CDR1 SGHTA, CDR2 FQGNSA. This CDR3 has 15 residues. Trimming removed 5 bases from V and 8 bases from J, with 18 bases in between. The CDR3 here is CASSPRGAPLGELFF. Here the CDR3 DNA reads TGTGCCAGCAGCCCGCGTGGGGCCCCCTTGGGGGAGCTGTTTTTT.

This clonotype was recorded a few times. The chain is built from TRBV9 and TRBJ2-5; TRBD2 aligns across 13 bases. Trimming removed 7 bases from V and 1 base from J; junction bases left unmatched: 7. The CDR3 has 16 amino acids. Germline V gives CDR1 SGDLS, CDR2 YYNGEE. The CDR3 loop reads CASARGTSGAQETQYF. In nucleotides, the CDR3 is TGTGCCAGCGCGAGGGGGACTAGCGGGGCCCAAGAGACCCAGTACTTC. Complete variable domain (other parts from reference TRBV9 and TRBJ2-5): DSGVTQTPKHLITATGQRVTLRCSPRSGDLSVYWYQQSLDQGLQFLIQYYNGEERAKGNILERFSAQQFPDLHSELNLSSLELGDSALYFCASARGTSGAQETQYFGPGTRLLVL.

This chain links TRBV29-1 with TRBJ2-3; 9 positions match TRBD1. Germline lookup yields CDR1 SQVTM and CDR2 ANQGSEA. Trimming took 1 base from V and 4 from J; bases not matched to a gene: 0. The CDR3 sequence is 13 residues long. The DNA of the CDR3 is TGCAGCGTTGAAGGACAGGGGGCAGATACGCAGTATTTT. Translating gives CSVEGQGADTQYF.

To note about this clonotype: A single base separates this from a much larger clone, so it may be a read error. The chain combines TRBV7-9 with TRBJ2-1; no clear D. This CDR3 contains 15 residues. Germline V gene lookup returns CDR1 SEHNR and CDR2 FQNEAQ (reference sequence). CDR3 amino acids: CASSSRTDTYNEQLF. The CDR3 DNA sequence: TGTGCCAGCAGCTCCCGGACGGATACCTACAATGAGCAGCTCTTC.

This clonotype was seen many times. This chain joins TRBV4-3 and TRBJ1-4, with 11 bases fitting TRBD1. The V gene's germline CDR1 is LGHNA and CDR2 YSLEER. There are 13 residues in the CDR3. With 8 bases clipped from V and 8 bases from J, the junction kept 4 bases outside the gene matches. Here the CDR3 reads CASGRDRGEKLFF. The CDR3 DNA follows: TGCGCCAGCGGAAGGGACAGGGGGGAAAAACTGTTTTTT.

This chain joins TRBV12-3 or TRBV12-4 and TRBJ1-6; D may be TRBD1 (5 bases). The CDR3 totals 15 residues. V was trimmed by 4 bases and J by 10 bases, leaving 17 bases between them. CDR3 DNA sequence: TGTGCCAGCAGTTACAGGTCCCTAGACGGGTCACCCCTCCACTTT. Protein product: CASSYRSLDGSPLHF.

In this sample, this clonotype turned up many times. CDR3 sequence reads: CATSRQTGTENTEAFF. In DNA, the CDR3 is TGTGCCACCAGCCGACAAACCGGGACTGAGAACACTGAAGCTTTCTTT. The chain links TRBV15 to TRBJ1-1, with D tentatively TRBD1 (5 bases). Trimming cost V 5 bases and J 1 base, with 17 bases left between them. The CDR3 loop spans 16 amino acids. Germline values: CDR1 LNHNV, CDR2 YYDKDF (reference sequence). Full variable domain (rest looked up from reference TRBV15 and TRBJ1-1): DAMVIQNPRYQVTQFGKPVTLSCSQTLNHNVMYWYQQKSSQAPKLLFHYYDKDFNNEADTPDNFQSRRPNTSFCFLDIRSPGLGDTAMYLCATSRQTGTENTEAFFGQGTRLTVV.

This clonotype was seen ten or more times. The V gene is TRBV3-1, the J gene TRBJ1-1; no firm D call. V was trimmed by 4 bases and J by 0 bases, leaving 9 bases between them. The germline V gene encodes CDR1 LGHDT and CDR2 YNNKEL (reference sequence). This CDR3 spans 14 amino acids. CDR3: CASSPRVVNTEAFF. CDR3 bases: TGTGCCAGCAGCCCTCGGGTAGTGAACACTGAAGCTTTCTTT. Drawing the rest from reference TRBV3-1 and TRBJ1-1, the complete variable domain is DTAVSQTPKYLVTQMGNDKSIKCEQNLGHDTMYWYKQDSKKFLKIMFSYNNKELIINETVPNRFSPKSPDKAHLNLHINSLELGDSAVYFCASSPRVVNTEAFFGQGTRLTVV.

This clonotype was counted at least ten times. V usage is TRBV5-1 and J usage is TRBJ2-2; D possibly corresponds to TRBD2 (6 bases). Per the germline V gene, CDR1 is SGHRS and CDR2 is YFSETQ. The CDR3 has 13 residues. V gave up 0 bases and J gave up 6 bases, with 6 bases separating them. This chain's CDR3 is CASSLGLAGELFF. The CDR3 DNA reads as TGCGCCAGCAGCTTGGGACTAGCCGGGGAGCTGTTTTTT. The variable domain in full, with the rest retrieved from reference TRBV5-1 and TRBJ2-2, is KAGVTQTPRYLIKTRGQQVTLSCSPISGHRSVSWYQQTPGQGLQFLFEYFSETQRNKGNFPGRFSGRQFSNSRSEMNVSTLELGDSALYLCASSLGLAGELFFGEGSRLTVL.